The 3 T cell receptor beta chains below all came from one sample that was sequenced in a study of siplizumab effects on memory and regulatory T cells. Only in-frame clones appear in the TCRdb table, and some are missing; sequencing was by immunoSEQ multiplex PCR. The sample has 100,000 or so clones, around 90% seen once. Sequenced input: CD4+ T cells sorted from blood. The receptors were gathered from a human donor in good health. Some clones in this sample may be carry-over from other donors' samples.

The rearrangement uses TRBV7-2 and TRBJ2-2; tentatively, D is TRBD1 (5 bases). There are 14 residues in the CDR3. Germline loops: CDR1 SGHTA, CDR2 FQGNSA. Trimming took 5 bases from V and 4 from J, leaving 11 bases between them. The CDR3 DNA reads as TGTGCCAGCAGCACCTACAGGCTCACCGGGGAGCTGTTTTTT. This encodes CASSTYRLTGELFF.

The gene calls are TRBV23-1 and TRBJ1-2; no clear D. TRBV23-1 is an open reading frame whose function is uncertain. This CDR3 has 15 residues. V was shortened by 6 bases and J by 0 bases, with 14 bases between the two germline ends. The CDR3 is CASRLDRYTNYGYTF. CDR3 sequence (DNA): TGCGCCAGCAGACTAGACCGATACACTAACTATGGCTACACCTTC.

The chain has TRBV4-1 and TRBJ1-2; TRBD1 matches at 7 bases. J was trimmed by 4 bases and V by 0 bases; bases with no gene match: 5. CDR3 length: 15 amino acids. CDR1 is MGHRA, CDR2 YSYEKL, per germline. The CDR3 sequence is CASSQDGRGSYGYTF. The CDR3 bases are TGCGCCAGCAGCCAAGACGGCAGGGGGTCCTATGGCTACACCTTC.